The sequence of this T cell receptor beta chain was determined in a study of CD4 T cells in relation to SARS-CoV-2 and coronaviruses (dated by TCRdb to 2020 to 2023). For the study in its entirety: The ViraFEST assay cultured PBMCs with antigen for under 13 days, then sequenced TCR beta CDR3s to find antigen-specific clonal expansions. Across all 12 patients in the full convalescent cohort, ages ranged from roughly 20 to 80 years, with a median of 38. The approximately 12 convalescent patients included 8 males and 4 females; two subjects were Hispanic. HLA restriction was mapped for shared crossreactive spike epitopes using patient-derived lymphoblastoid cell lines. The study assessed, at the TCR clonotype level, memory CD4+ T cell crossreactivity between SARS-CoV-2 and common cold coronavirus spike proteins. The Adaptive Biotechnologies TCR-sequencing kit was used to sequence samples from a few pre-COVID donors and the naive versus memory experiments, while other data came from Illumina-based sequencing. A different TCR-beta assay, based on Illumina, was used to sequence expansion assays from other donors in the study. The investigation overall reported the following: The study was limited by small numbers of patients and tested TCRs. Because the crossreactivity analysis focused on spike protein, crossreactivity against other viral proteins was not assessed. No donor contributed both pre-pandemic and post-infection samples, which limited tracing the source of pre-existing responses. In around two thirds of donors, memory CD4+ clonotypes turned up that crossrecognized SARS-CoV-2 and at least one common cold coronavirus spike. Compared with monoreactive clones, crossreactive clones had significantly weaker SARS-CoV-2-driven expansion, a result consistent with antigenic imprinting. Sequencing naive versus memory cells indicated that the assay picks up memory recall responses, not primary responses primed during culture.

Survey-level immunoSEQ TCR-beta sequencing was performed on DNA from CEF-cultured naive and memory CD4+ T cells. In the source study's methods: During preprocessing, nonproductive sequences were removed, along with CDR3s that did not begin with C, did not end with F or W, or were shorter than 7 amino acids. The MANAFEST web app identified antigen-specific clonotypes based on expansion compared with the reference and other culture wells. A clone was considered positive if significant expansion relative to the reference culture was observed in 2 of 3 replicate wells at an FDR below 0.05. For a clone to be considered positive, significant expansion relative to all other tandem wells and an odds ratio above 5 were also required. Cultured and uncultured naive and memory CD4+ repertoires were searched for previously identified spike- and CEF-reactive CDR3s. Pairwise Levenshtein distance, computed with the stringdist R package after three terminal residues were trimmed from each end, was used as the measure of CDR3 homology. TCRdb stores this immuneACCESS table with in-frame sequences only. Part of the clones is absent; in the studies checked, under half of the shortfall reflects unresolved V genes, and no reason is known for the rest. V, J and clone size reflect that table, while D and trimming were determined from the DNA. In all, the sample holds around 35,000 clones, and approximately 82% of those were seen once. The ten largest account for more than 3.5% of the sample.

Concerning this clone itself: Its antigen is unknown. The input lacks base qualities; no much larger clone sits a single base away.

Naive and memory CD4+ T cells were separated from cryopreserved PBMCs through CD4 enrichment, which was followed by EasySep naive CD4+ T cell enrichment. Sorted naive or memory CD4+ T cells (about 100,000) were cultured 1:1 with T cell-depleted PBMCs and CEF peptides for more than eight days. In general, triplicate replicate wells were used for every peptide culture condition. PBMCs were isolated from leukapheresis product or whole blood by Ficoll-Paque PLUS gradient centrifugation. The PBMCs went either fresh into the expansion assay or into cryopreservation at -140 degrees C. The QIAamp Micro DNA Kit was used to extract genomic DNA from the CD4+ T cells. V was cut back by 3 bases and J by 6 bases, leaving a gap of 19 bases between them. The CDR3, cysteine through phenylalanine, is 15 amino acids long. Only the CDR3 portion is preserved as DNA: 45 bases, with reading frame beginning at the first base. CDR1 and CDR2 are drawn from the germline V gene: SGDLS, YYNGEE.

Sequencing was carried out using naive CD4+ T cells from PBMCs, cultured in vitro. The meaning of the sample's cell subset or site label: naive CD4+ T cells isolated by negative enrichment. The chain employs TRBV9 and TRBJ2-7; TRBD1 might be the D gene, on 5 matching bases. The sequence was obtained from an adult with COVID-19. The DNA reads TGTGCCAGCAGCGCAAAAACAGCAGGGTGGGGCGAGCAGTACTTC. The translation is CASSAKTAGWGEQYF.